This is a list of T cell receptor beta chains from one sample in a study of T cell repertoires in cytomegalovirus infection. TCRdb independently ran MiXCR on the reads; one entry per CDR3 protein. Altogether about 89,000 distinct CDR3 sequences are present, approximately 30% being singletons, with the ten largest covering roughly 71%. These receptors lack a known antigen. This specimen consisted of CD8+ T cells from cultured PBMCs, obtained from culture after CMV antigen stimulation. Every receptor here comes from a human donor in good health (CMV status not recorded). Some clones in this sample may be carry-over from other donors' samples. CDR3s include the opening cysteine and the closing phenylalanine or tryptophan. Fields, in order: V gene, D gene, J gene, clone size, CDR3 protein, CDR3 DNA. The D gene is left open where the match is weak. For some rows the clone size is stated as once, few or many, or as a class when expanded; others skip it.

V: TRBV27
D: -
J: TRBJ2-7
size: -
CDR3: CASSSGGREQYF
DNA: TGTGCCAGCAGTTCTGGGGGCAGAGAGCAGTACTTC

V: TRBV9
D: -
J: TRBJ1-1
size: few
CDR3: CASSETPNTEAFF
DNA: TGTGCCAGCAGCGAGACACCGAACACTGAAGCTTTCTTT

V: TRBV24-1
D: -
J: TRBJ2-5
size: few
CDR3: CATSDFSGEETQYF
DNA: TGTGCCACCAGTGATTTTTCGGGGGAAGAGACCCAGTACTTC

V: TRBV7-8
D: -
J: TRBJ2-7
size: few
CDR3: CASSLGGNSYEQYF
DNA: TGTGCCAGCAGCTTAGGGGGCAACTCCTACGAGCAGTACTTC

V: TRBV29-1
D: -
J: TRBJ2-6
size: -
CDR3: CSVLKGTKNSGANVLTF
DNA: TGCAGCGTCCTCAAGGGTACGAAGAACTCTGGGGCCAACGTCCTGACTTTC

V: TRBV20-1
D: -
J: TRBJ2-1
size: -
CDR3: CSADDRDSSYNEQFF
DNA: TGCAGTGCTGATGACAGAGACAGCTCCTACAATGAGCAGTTCTTC

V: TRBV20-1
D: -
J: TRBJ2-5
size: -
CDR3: CSARTRAIEETQYF
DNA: TGCAGTGCTAGAACTCGGGCTATTGAAGAGACCCAGTACTTC

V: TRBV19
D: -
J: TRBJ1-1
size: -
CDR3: CASSSWAGYTEAFF
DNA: TGTGCCAGTAGTTCTTGGGCAGGGTACACTGAAGCTTTCTTT

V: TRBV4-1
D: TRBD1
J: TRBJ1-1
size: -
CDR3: CASSQVDRVTEAFF
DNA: TGCGCCAGCAGCCAAGTGGACAGGGTCACTGAAGCTTTCTTT

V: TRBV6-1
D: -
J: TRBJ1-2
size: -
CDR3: CASRQDLYGYTF
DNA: TGTGCCAGCAGGCAGGATCTCTATGGCTACACCTTC

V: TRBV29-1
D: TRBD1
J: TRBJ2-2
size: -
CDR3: CSAAGQGAPGELFF
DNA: TGCAGCGCTGCGGGACAGGGGGCTCCCGGGGAGCTGTTTTTT

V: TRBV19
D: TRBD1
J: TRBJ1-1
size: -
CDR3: CASTVQGTGGREAFF
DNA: TGTGCCAGTACCGTCCAAGGGACAGGGGGCAGGGAAGCTTTCTTT

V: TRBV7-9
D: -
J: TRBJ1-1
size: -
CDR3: CASSLGASEAFF
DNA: TGTGCCAGCAGCTTAGGGGCCTCGGAAGCTTTCTTT

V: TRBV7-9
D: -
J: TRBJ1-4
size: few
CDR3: CASTLGGEKLFF
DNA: TGTGCCAGCACCCTCGGAGGTGAAAAACTGTTTTTT

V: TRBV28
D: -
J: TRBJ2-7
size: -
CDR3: CASSLIPGTIGYEQYF
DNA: TGTGCCAGCAGTCTTATTCCCGGGACAATTGGCTACGAGCAGTACTTC

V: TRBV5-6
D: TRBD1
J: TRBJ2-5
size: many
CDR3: CASSLWSGQGLETQYF
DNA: TGTGCCAGCAGCTTGTGGTCGGGACAGGGACTAGAGACCCAGTACTTC

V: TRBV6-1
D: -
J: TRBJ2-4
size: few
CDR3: CASSGQADIQYF
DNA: TGTGCCAGCAGTGGACAGGCGGACATTCAGTACTTC

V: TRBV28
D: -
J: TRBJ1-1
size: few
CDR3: CASRDLGARGTEAFF
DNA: TGTGCCAGCAGGGACTTGGGGGCGCGGGGCACTGAAGCTTTCTTT

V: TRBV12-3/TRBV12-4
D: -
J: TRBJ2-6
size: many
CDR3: CASSLYGRGVLDGANVLTF
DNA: TGTGCCAGCAGTTTATACGGCAGGGGAGTGCTAGATGGGGCCAACGTCCTGACTTTC

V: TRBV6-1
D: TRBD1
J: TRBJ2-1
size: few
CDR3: CASRQTGLGNEQFF
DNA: TGTGCCAGCAGGCAGACAGGGCTGGGCAATGAGCAGTTCTTC

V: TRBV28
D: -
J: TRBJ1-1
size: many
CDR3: CASSLLLMNTEAFF
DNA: TGTGCCAGCAGCCTCCTTTTGATGAACACTGAAGCTTTCTTT

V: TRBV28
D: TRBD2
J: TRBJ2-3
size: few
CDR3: CASSQTSGLSTDTQYF
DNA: TGTGCCAGCAGCCAGACTAGCGGCCTAAGCACAGATACGCAGTATTTT

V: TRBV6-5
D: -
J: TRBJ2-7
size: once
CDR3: CASTDPPGEQYF
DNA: TGTGCCAGCACCGACCCCCCGGGCGAGCAGTACTTC

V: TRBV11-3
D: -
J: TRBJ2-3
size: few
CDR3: CASSLGGAADTQYF
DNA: TGTGCCAGCAGCTTAGGTGGAGCGGCAGATACGCAGTATTTT

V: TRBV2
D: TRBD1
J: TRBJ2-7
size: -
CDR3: CASRDPGQGGYEQYF
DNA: TGTGCCAGCAGGGATCCGGGACAGGGGGGCTACGAGCAGTACTTC

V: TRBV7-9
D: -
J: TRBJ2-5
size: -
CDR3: CASSHPGSPETQYF
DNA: TGTGCCAGCAGCCATCCAGGGTCACCAGAGACCCAGTACTTC

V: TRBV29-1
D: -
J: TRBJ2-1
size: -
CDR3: CSVDGQETYNEQFF
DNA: TGCAGCGTTGACGGGCAGGAAACCTACAATGAGCAGTTCTTC

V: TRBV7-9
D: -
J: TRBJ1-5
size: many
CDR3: CASSAGLHGNQPQHF
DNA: TGTGCCAGCAGCGCGGGACTCCACGGCAATCAGCCCCAGCATTTT

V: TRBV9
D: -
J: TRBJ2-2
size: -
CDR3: CASSVGVDVTGELFF
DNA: TGTGCCAGCAGCGTAGGAGTCGACGTAACCGGGGAGCTGTTTTTT

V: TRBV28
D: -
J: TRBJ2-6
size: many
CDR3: CASSRLDSGANVLTF
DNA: TGTGCCAGCAGTAGACTTGACTCTGGGGCCAACGTCCTGACTTTC

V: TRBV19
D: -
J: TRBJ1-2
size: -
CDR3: CASSSLTGIRDYGYTF
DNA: TGTGCCAGTAGTTCACTCACAGGGATCCGAGACTATGGCTACACCTTC

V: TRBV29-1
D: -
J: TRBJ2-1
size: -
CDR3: CSVEEDQGYNEQFF
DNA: TGCAGCGTTGAAGAAGACCAGGGGTACAATGAGCAGTTCTTC

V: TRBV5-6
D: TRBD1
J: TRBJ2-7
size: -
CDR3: CASSSALWTGDLPYEQYF
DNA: TGTGCCAGCAGCTCGGCCCTATGGACAGGCGACCTCCCCTACGAGCAGTACTTC

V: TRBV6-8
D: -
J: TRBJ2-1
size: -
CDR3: CASSYSAGMDEQFF
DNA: TGTGCCAGCAGTTACTCGGCAGGGATGGATGAGCAGTTCTTC

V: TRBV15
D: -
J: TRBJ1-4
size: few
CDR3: CATSSREASNEKLFF
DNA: TGTGCCACCAGCAGCCGGGAGGCTTCTAATGAAAAACTGTTTTTT

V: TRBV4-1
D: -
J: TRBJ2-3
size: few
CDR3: CASSLGGAGVDTQYF
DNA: TGCGCCAGCAGCCTTGGGGGGGCCGGAGTAGATACGCAGTATTTT

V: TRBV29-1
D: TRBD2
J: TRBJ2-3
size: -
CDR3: CSVPPPSGGTDTQYF
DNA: TGCAGCGTCCCACCCCCTAGCGGGGGAACAGATACGCAGTATTTT

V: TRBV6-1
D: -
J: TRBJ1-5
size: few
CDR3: CASGLFGPQHF
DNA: TGTGCCAGCGGTCTTTTTGGGCCCCAGCATTTT

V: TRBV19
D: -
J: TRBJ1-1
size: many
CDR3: CASSQNGPNTEAFF
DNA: TGTGCCAGTAGTCAGAACGGCCCGAACACTGAAGCTTTCTTT

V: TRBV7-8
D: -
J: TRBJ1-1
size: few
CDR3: CASSSARNPGVNTEAFF
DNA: TGTGCCAGCAGCTCAGCACGCAACCCGGGTGTGAACACTGAAGCTTTCTTT

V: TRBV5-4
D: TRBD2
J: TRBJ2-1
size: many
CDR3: CASSLGLAIPEQFF
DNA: TGTGCCAGCAGCTTGGGACTAGCGATCCCTGAGCAGTTCTTC

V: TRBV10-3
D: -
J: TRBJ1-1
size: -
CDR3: CAISEVTGVNTEAFF
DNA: TGTGCCATCAGTGAGGTGACGGGGGTGAACACTGAAGCTTTCTTT

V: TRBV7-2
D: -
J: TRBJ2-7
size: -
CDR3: CASSLISQGYEQYF
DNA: TGTGCCAGCAGCTTAATTTCACAGGGCTACGAGCAGTACTTC

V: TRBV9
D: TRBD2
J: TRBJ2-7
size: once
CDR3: CASSVGAGDYEQYF
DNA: TGTGCCAGCAGCGTAGGAGCGGGGGACTACGAGCAGTACTTC

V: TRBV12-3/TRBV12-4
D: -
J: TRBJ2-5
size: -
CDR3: CASSLVEQETQYF
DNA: TGTGCCAGCAGTTTAGTGGAGCAAGAGACCCAGTACTTC

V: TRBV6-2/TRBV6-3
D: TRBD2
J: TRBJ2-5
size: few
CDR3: CASSPTSGGPPSETQYF
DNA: TGTGCCAGCAGCCCAACTAGCGGGGGACCCCCTAGTGAGACCCAGTACTTC

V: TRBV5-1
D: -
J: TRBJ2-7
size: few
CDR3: CASRGQEAEQYF
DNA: TGCGCCAGCAGGGGGCAGGAAGCCGAGCAGTACTTC

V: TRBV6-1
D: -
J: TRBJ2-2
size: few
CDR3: CASFQDSYVLANTGELFF
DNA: TGTGCCAGCTTCCAGGACAGCTACGTCCTCGCGAACACCGGGGAGCTGTTTTTT

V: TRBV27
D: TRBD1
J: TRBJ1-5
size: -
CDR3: CASSSLTGVWRNQPQHF
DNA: TGTGCCAGCAGTTCCCTGACAGGGGTATGGCGCAATCAGCCCCAGCATTTT

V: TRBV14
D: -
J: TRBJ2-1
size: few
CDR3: CASSQGPSSYNEQFF
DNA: TGTGCCAGCAGCCAGGGGCCGTCCTCCTACAATGAGCAGTTCTTC

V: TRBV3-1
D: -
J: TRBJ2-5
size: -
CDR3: CASSQDSEAEETQYF
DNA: TGTGCCAGCAGCCAAGATTCGGAGGCAGAAGAGACCCAGTACTTC

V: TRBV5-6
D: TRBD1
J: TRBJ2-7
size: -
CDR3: CASSSTLSTGSSYEQYF
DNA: TGTGCCAGCAGCTCCACCCTCTCGACAGGGAGCTCCTACGAGCAGTACTTC

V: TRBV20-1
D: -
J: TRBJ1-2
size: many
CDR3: CSAGRQTNYGYTF
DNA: TGCAGTGCTGGAAGACAGACTAACTATGGCTACACCTTC

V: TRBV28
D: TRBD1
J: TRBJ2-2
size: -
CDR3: CASSIQGGNTGELFF
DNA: TGTGCCAGCAGTATACAGGGGGGGAACACCGGGGAGCTGTTTTTT

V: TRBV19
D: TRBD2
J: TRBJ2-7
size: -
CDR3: CASSAGTSGGNEQYF
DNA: TGTGCCAGTAGTGCCGGGACTAGCGGGGGGAACGAGCAGTACTTC